The 26 T cell receptor beta chains reported below all come from one sample, sequenced in a study of blood T cell repertoires in COVID-19. Sequenced by immunoSEQ multiplex PCR; TCRdb stores in-frame clones only, minus some. The top ten hold around 3.8% of the sample, which has 200,000 to 250,000 clones, roughly 89% seen once. Specimen: PBMCs or T cells enriched from blood (not recorded which). These receptors originate from a woman between 40 and 50 years old with acute COVID-19.

The V and J genes are TRBV5-1 and TRBJ2-1; 8 positions match TRBD1. V lost 4 bases to trimming and J lost 4 bases; unmatched junction nucleotides: 16. The CDR3 spans 18 residues. Per the germline V gene, CDR1 is SGHRS and CDR2 is YFSETQ. CDR3 nucleotide sequence: TGCGCCAGCAGCCTACCGCCGGACGCGGGACAGGCTTACAATGAGCAGTTCTTC. Translated, it gives CASSLPPDAGQAYNEQFF.

The chain links TRBV4-1 to TRBJ2-7; 7 nucleotides match TRBD2. Germline values: CDR1 MGHRA, CDR2 YSYEKL. The CDR3 has 16 residues. V lost 0 bases to trimming and J lost 3 bases; unmatched junction nucleotides: 8. In DNA, the CDR3 is TGCGCCAGCAGCCAAGATGTGGGACTAAGAGGCTACGAGCAGTACGTC. Its protein is CASSQDVGLRGYEQYV.

The sample holds a few counts of this clone. The chain is built from TRBV30 and TRBJ1-2; 8 bases agree with TRBD1. This CDR3 has 14 residues. Germline V gene sequence: CDR1 GTSNPN, CDR2 SVGIG (reference sequence). Losses at the gene ends were 1 base for V and 8 bases for J; bases not matched to a gene: 9. CDR3 amino acids: CAWSADWTGNGYTF. The CDR3 coding sequence is TGTGCCTGGAGTGCCGACTGGACAGGGAACGGCTACACCTTC.

Many counts were recorded for this clone. The chain couples TRBV7-9 to TRBJ2-7; 9 bases are a match to TRBD1. The CDR3 runs to 14 residues. The V gene end was trimmed by 5 bases and the J gene end by 3 bases; junction bases not matched to a gene: 5. CDR1 and CDR2 (germline): SEHNR, FQNEAQ (reference sequence). Here the CDR3 DNA reads TGTGCCAGCAGCATGGGACAGGGCTTCTACGAGCAGTACTTC. Translation gives CASSMGQGFYEQYF.

Here the CDR3 reads CSASLGATYNSPLHF. Here the CDR3 DNA reads TGCAGTGCTAGTTTAGGGGCCACCTATAATTCACCCCTCCACTTT. V usage is TRBV20-1 and J usage is TRBJ1-6; tentatively, D is TRBD1 (5 bases). The CDR3 consists of 15 residues. The ends were cut back, 3 bases at V and 2 bases at J, with 11 bases in the middle. Germline assignment: CDR1 DFQATT and CDR2 SNEGSKA (reference sequence).

The chain links TRBV18 to TRBJ1-4; a weak D match, TRBD1 (6 bases). V was pared by 3 bases and J by 4 bases, with 15 bases between. CDR3 length equals 16 residues. CDR1 and CDR2 from the germline V gene are KGHSH and LQKENI. The CDR3 here is CASSPRGGRVNEKLFF. The CDR3 DNA reads TGTGCCAGCTCACCCCGTGGGGGCAGGGTTAATGAAAAACTGTTTTTT.

The V call is TRBV9, the J call TRBJ1-1; the D gene is possibly TRBD1 (5 bases). From germline, CDR1 is SGDLS and CDR2 YYNGEE. Trimming took 4 bases from V and 2 from J, leaving 15 bases between them. The CDR3 is made up of 15 amino acids. In DNA form, the CDR3 reads TGTGCCAGCAGCCGGCGACCCGGGGGTAACACTGAAGCTTTCTTT. This encodes CASSRRPGGNTEAFF.

The chain links TRBV7-3 to TRBJ2-1; D might be TRBD1 (5 bases). Per the germline V gene, CDR1 is SGHTA and CDR2 is FQGTGA. Trimming left V 3 bases short and J 6 bases short, with 12 bases between. The CDR3 contains 14 residues. DNA for the CDR3: TGTGCCAGCAGCTTGGGGCCCCGAGGCAATGAGCAGTTCTTC. Its protein product is CASSLGPRGNEQFF.

V and J are TRBV2 and TRBJ2-5; 9 bases are a match to TRBD2. The J segment lost 4 bases and the V segment lost 3 bases, leaving 9 bases of the junction unmatched. CDR3 length equals 16 residues. Germline CDR1 is SNHLY and CDR2 is FYNNEI. The CDR3 sequence is CASSDPAGGSGETQYF. CDR3 sequence (DNA): TGTGCCAGCAGTGATCCAGCGGGGGGATCGGGAGAGACCCAGTACTTC.

The gene calls are TRBV10-1 and TRBJ2-7; D is undetermined. The ends were cut back, 7 bases at V and 3 bases at J, with 16 bases in the middle. From germline, CDR1 is WNHNN and CDR2 SYGVQD (reference sequence). CDR3 length: 14 amino acids. CDR3 loop: CASNTLRIHYEQYV. DNA for the CDR3: TGCGCCAGCAACACCCTGCGGATACACTACGAGCAGTACGTC.

In DNA, the CDR3 is TGTGCCAGCGGGCAGAGTAATGAAAAACTGTTTTTT. Translation: CASGQSNEKLFF. This rearrangement joins TRBV21-1 to TRBJ1-4; the table gives TRBD1 as D, unverified against the DNA. TRBV21-1 is assigned pseudogene status. CDR3 length: 12 amino acids.

In its sample, this clone was seen once. V is TRBV7-9 and J is TRBJ2-1; D may be TRBD2 (6 bases). CDR1 and CDR2 from the germline V gene are SEHNR and FQNEAQ (reference sequence). The CDR3 sequence is 18 residues long. V was shortened by 5 bases and J by 0 bases, with 20 bases between the two germline ends. CDR3 sequence (DNA): TGTGCCAGCAGCAATTCTGGGGCGGCGGGGACCTCCTACAATGAGCAGTTCTTC. It codes for CASSNSGAAGTSYNEQFF.

The chain has TRBV3-1 (or the pseudogene TRBV3-2) and TRBJ1-5, with D perhaps TRBD1 (6 bases). CDR1 LGHDT and CDR2 YNNKEL come from the germline V gene (reference sequence). V was cut by 3 bases and J by 4 bases, with 10 bases left in between. The length of the CDR3 is 14 residues. CDR3 coding DNA: TGTGCCAGCAGCCAGGGGACAAAGAATCAGCCCCAGCATTTT. The encoded protein is CASSQGTKNQPQHF.

Notes on this clone: The same CDR3 is also encoded by other DNA sequences in this sample. This chain connects TRBV18 to TRBJ1-1, with D possibly being TRBD1 (5 bases). Germline loops: CDR1 KGHSH, CDR2 LQKENI. The length of the CDR3 is 13 residues. The V gene lost 1 base and the J gene lost 2 bases, with 5 bases spanning the gap. The CDR3 loop is CASSPRGNTEAFF. The CDR3 nucleotides read TGTGCCAGCTCACCACGGGGCAACACTGAAGCTTTCTTT.

The chain combines TRBV30 with TRBJ1-5; D is perhaps TRBD1 (5 bases). Germline V gene data show CDR1 as GTSNPN and CDR2 as SVGIG (reference sequence). The CDR3 loop spans 15 amino acids. The V gene lost 2 bases and the J gene lost 3 bases, with 14 bases spanning the gap. The CDR3 nucleotides read TGTGCCTGGAGTCCGCCCGTAGGGGTCAATCAGCCCCAGCATTTT. Amino acid sequence: CAWSPPVGVNQPQHF.

V and J are TRBV19 and TRBJ1-1; D unclear. The CDR3 runs 16 residues. Germline V CDR1 and CDR2: LNHDA, SQIVND (reference sequence). V gave up 4 bases and J gave up 1 base, with 16 bases separating them. The CDR3: CASSKTAGLKNTEAFF. CDR3 coding DNA: TGTGCCAGTAGTAAAACCGCCGGACTGAAGAACACTGAAGCTTTCTTT. Using reference TRBV19 and TRBJ1-1 for the parts outside the CDR3, the full variable domain is DGGITQSPKYLFRKEGQNVTLSCEQNLNHDAMYWYRQDPGQGLRLIYYSQIVNDFQKGDIAEGYSVSREKKESFPLTVTSAQKNPTAFYLCASSKTAGLKNTEAFFGQGTRLTVV.

The V gene is TRBV24-1, the J gene TRBJ2-1, with D tentatively TRBD1 (6 bases). The CDR3 has 13 amino acids. The germline V gene has CDR1 KGHDR and CDR2 SFDVKD. Trimming pared 7 bases from V and 8 bases from J, leaving 14 bases between. CDR3 protein: CATRNTGSDEQFF. CDR3 bases: TGTGCCACCAGGAACACAGGGAGCGATGAGCAGTTCTTC.

The rearrangement links TRBV3-1 (or the pseudogene TRBV3-2) to TRBJ1-5; 7 bases align to TRBD1. The CDR3 contains 14 residues. Germline V lookup: CDR1 LGHDT, CDR2 YNNKEL (reference sequence). Germline trimming cut 5 bases from V and 4 bases from J; bases unmatched to any gene: 5. This CDR3 reads CASSSLDRNQPQHF. As DNA, the CDR3 is TGTGCCAGCAGCTCCCTGGACAGGAATCAGCCCCAGCATTTT.

V and J are TRBV13 and TRBJ1-1; 7 bases match TRBD1. The CDR3 sequence is 15 residues long. Germline-derived CDR1 and CDR2 are PRHDT and FYEKMQ (reference sequence). V was pared by 4 bases and J by 3 bases, with 8 bases of the junction left unmatched. CDR3 coding DNA: TGTGCCAGCAGCTGGCAGACAGGGTCCCACACTGAAGCTTTCTTT. Translating gives CASSWQTGSHTEAFF. The full variable domain, in which reference TRBV13 and TRBJ1-1 provide the parts outside the CDR3, is AAGVIQSPRHLIKEKRETATLKCYPIPRHDTVYWYQQGPGQDPQFLISFYEKMQSDKGSIPDRFSAQQFSDYHSELNMSSLELGDSALYFCASSWQTGSHTEAFFGQGTRLTVV.

This clone was seen more than once but under ten times. The chain couples TRBV12-5 to TRBJ1-1, with D possibly matching TRBD1 (6 bases). V gave up 4 bases and J gave up 2 bases, with 14 bases separating them. The germline CDR1 and CDR2 sequences are LGHNT and FRNRAP. The CDR3 covers 15 residues. The CDR3 spells CASGSLQGSNTEAFF. CDR3 DNA: TGTGCTAGTGGTTCCCTTCAGGGGTCAAACACTGAAGCTTTCTTT.

This sequence joins TRBV19 and TRBJ1-6, with 8 bases matching TRBD1. Germline V gives CDR1 LNHDA, CDR2 SQIVND (reference sequence). V lost 3 bases, J lost 7 bases, and 5 bases stayed unmatched. The CDR3 runs 15 residues. CDR3 DNA sequence: TGTGCCAGTAGTATGAGGACAGGGAGGAATTCACCCCTCCACTTT. Amino acid sequence: CASSMRTGRNSPLHF.

The rearrangement links TRBV6-2 or TRBV6-3 to TRBJ2-6; 10 bases match TRBD1. Germline V CDR1 and CDR2: MNHEY, SVGEGT. The V gene end was trimmed by 2 bases and the J gene end by 2 bases; junction bases not matched to a gene: 6. This CDR3 region has 18 residues. The CDR3 DNA is TGTGCCAGCAGTTACAACCGACAGGGGGCCGCTGGGGCCAACGTCCTGACTTTC. Translating it yields CASSYNRQGAAGANVLTF.

The chain links TRBV27 to TRBJ2-1; perhaps TRBD1 as D (5 bases). V shed 3 bases and J shed 5 bases, with 14 bases lying between them. The CDR3 runs 15 residues. CDR1 is MNHEY and CDR2 is SMNVEV in the germline V gene (reference sequence). The DNA of the CDR3 is TGTGCCAGCAGTTTGGGGCTAGAACCCCACAATGAGCAGTTCTTC. Residues: CASSLGLEPHNEQFF.

This sequence joins TRBV5-6 and TRBJ1-1, with D uncertain. The V end lost 4 bases, the J end lost 5 bases, and 18 bases lay between the germline ends. The CDR3 extends over 15 amino acids. Germline V lookup: CDR1 SGHDT, CDR2 YYEEEE. The CDR3 DNA sequence: TGTGCCAGCAGCAGTAAACCGGGTAAGAGGACTGAAGCTTTCTTT. It yields the protein CASSSKPGKRTEAFF.

The rearrangement uses TRBV5-5 and TRBJ1-1, with TRBD1 matching 7 bases. J gave up 7 bases and V 4 bases, and 13 bases lay outside the gene matches. This CDR3 region has 15 residues. Germline V gene sequence: CDR1 SGHKS, CDR2 YYEKEE (reference sequence). The CDR3 loop reads CASSRSLDRASEAFF. The CDR3 nucleotides are TGTGCCAGCAGCAGAAGCTTAGACAGGGCTAGTGAAGCTTTCTTT.

The chain employs TRBV2 and TRBJ1-1; 7 bases are shared with TRBD1. The CDR3 loop spans 13 amino acids. The ends lost 6 bases at V and 1 base at J; junction bases unmatched: 2. Per the germline V gene, CDR1 is SNHLY and CDR2 is FYNNEI. The CDR3 DNA is TGTGCCAGCAGAGGGGACAGGAACACTGAAGCTTTCTTT. It encodes CASRGDRNTEAFF.